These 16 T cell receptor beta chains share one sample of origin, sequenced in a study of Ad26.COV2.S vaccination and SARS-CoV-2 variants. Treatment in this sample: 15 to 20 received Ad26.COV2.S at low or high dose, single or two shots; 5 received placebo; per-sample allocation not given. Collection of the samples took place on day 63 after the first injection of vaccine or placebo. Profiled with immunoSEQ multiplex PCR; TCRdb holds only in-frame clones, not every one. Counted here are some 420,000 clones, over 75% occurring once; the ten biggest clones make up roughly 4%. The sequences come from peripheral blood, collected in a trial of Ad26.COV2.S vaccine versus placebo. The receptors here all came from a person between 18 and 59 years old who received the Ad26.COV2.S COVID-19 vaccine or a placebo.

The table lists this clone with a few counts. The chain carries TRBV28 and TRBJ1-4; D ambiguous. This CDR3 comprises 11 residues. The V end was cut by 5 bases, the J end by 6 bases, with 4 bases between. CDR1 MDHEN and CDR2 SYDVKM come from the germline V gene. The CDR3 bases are TGTGCCAGCAGTAGGGATGAAAAACTGTTTTTT. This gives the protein CASSRDEKLFF.

The CDR3 sequence is CASSMWGAGQPQHF. In nucleotides, the CDR3 is TGTGCCAGTAGTATGTGGGGGGCGGGGCAGCCCCAGCATTTT. The genes are TRBV19 and TRBJ1-5; tentative D call: TRBD1 (6 bases). Deletions cut 3 bases from V and 7 bases from J, with 13 bases between. Germline assignment: CDR1 LNHDA and CDR2 SQIVND (reference sequence). The CDR3 sequence is 14 residues long. Filled out from reference TRBV19 and TRBJ1-5, the complete variable domain reads DGGITQSPKYLFRKEGQNVTLSCEQNLNHDAMYWYRQDPGQGLRLIYYSQIVNDFQKGDIAEGYSVSREKKESFPLTVTSAQKNPTAFYLCASSMWGAGQPQHFGDGTRLSIL.

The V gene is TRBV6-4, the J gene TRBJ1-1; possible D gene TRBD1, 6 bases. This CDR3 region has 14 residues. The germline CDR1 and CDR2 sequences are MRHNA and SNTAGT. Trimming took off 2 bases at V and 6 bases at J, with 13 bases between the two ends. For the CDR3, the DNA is TGTGCCAGCAGTGACGGACAGATTGTGGCTGAAGCTTTCTTT. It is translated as CASSDGQIVAEAFF.

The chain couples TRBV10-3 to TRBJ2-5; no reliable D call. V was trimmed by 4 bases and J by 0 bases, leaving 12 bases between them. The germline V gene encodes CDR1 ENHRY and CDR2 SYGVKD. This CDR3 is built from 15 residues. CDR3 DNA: TGTGCCATCAGTGTTTCTACAGCACACCAAGAGACCCAGTACTTC. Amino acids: CAISVSTAHQETQYF.

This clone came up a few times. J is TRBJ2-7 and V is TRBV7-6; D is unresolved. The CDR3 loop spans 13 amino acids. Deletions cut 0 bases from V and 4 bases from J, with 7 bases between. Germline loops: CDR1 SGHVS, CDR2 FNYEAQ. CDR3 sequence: CASSLAPEYEQYF. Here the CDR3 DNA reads TGTGCCAGCAGCTTAGCGCCGGAATACGAGCAGTACTTC.

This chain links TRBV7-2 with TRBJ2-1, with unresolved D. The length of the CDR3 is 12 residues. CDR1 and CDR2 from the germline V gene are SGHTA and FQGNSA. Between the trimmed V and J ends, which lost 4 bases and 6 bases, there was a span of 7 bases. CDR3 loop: CASSSSTNEQFF. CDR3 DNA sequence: TGTGCCAGCAGCTCTTCCACCAATGAGCAGTTCTTC.

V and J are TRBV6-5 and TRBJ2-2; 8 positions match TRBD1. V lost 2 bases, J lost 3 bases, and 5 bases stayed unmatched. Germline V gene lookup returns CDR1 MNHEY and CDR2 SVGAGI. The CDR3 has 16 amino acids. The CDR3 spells CASSYGRGQDTGELFF. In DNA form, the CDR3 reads TGTGCCAGCAGTTACGGCAGGGGGCAGGACACCGGGGAGCTGTTTTTT.

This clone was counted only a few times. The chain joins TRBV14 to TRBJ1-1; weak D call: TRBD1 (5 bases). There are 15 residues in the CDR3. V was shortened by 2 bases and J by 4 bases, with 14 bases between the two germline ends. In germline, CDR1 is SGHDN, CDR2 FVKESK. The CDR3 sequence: CASSQKQTVVTEAFF. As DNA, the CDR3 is TGTGCCAGCAGCCAAAAACAGACAGTAGTCACTGAAGCTTTCTTT.

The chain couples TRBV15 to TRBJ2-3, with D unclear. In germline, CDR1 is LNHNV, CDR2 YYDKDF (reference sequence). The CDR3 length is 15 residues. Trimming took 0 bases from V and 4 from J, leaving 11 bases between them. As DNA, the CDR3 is TGTGCCACCAGCAGAGATATTTCGGGCTCAGATACGCAGTATTTT. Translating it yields CATSRDISGSDTQYF.

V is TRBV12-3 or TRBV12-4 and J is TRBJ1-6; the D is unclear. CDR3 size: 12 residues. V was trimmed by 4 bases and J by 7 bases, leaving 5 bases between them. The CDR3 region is CASSSKNSPLHF. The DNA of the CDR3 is TGTGCCAGCAGTTCGAAGAATTCACCCCTCCACTTT.

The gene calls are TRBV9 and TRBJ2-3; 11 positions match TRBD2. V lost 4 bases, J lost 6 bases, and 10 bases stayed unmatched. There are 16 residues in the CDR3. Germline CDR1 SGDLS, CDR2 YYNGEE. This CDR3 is CASSPTIAGGPDTQYF. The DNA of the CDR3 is TGTGCCAGCAGCCCGACAATAGCGGGGGGGCCGGATACGCAGTATTTT.

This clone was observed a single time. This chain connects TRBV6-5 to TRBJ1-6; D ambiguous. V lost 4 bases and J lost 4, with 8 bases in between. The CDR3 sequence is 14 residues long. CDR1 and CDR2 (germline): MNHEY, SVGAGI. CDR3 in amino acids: CASSFDGYNSPLHF. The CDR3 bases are TGTGCCAGCAGTTTCGACGGATATAATTCACCCCTCCACTTT.

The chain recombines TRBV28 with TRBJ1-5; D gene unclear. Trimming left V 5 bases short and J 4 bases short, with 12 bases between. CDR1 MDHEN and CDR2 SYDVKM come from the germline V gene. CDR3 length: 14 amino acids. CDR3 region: CASSPLRGNQPQHF. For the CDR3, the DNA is TGTGCCAGCAGTCCTCTCCGAGGGAATCAGCCCCAGCATTTT.

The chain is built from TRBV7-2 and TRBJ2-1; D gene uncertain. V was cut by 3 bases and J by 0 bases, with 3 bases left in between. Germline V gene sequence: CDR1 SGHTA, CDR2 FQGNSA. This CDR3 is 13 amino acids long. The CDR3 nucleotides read TGTGCCAGCAGCTTTTTCTCCTACAATGAGCAGTTCTTC. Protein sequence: CASSFFSYNEQFF.

The CDR3 nucleotides read TGCGCCAGCCGGCGGGGGCCTAATGAAAAACTGTTTTTT. Translated, it gives CASRRGPNEKLFF. The genes are TRBV4-1 and TRBJ1-4; perhaps TRBD1 as D (6 bases). The germline gives CDR1 MGHRA, CDR2 YSYEKL. V lost 8 bases, J lost 3 bases, and 10 bases lay in between. There are 13 residues in the CDR3.

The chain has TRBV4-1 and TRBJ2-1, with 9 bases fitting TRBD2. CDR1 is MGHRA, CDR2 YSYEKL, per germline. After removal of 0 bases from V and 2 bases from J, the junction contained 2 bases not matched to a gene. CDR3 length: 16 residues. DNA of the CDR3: TGCGCCAGCAGCCAAGATCTAGCGGGGACCTACAATGAGCAGTTCTTC. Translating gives CASSQDLAGTYNEQFF.